The 27 T cell receptor beta chains listed next were all sequenced from one sample in a study of brain T cells in children with intractable seizures. Using immunoSEQ multiplex PCR, the repertoire was profiled, and TCRdb retains in-frame clones only, with some absent. The sample includes a few hundred thousand clones, more than 85% seen only once; the top ten take roughly 6%. As for time point: blood from clinic visit 5 months post-surgery; TSC patient then seizure free. The sample was peripheral blood, taken 5 to 6 months after surgery. The receptors come from a boy in the first two years of life with tuberous sclerosis and intractable seizures.

The rearrangement joins TRBV7-9 to TRBJ2-7; D is uncertain. CDR1 SEHNR and CDR2 FQNEAQ come from the germline V gene (reference sequence). This CDR3 is built from 14 residues. V gave up 2 bases and J gave up 3 bases, with 11 bases separating them. DNA of the CDR3: TGTGCCAGCAGCTTATTGCCAGAAATCTACGAGCAGTACTTC. Translation gives CASSLLPEIYEQYF. Complete variable domain (other parts from reference TRBV7-9 and TRBJ2-7): DTGVSQNPRHKITKRGQNVTFRCDPISEHNRLYWYRQTLGQGPEFLTYFQNEAQLEKSRLLSDRFSAERPKGSFSTLEIQRTEQGDSAMYLCASSLLPEIYEQYFGPGTRLTVT.

The chain has TRBV5-1 and TRBJ2-2; D unclear. This CDR3 spans 15 amino acids. V lost 0 bases and J lost 3, with 9 bases in between. From germline, CDR1 is SGHRS and CDR2 YFSETQ. DNA of the CDR3: TGCGCCAGCAGCTTGGTGGGCCCCCACACCGGGGAGCTGTTTTTT. Protein product: CASSLVGPHTGELFF.

This chain connects TRBV3-1 (or the pseudogene TRBV3-2) to TRBJ2-1, with 9 nucleotides matching TRBD2. CDR1 is LGHDT, CDR2 YNNKEL, per germline (reference sequence). The CDR3 spans 19 residues. The V and J ends lost 1 base and 3 bases, in that order; junction bases with no gene match: 13. This CDR3 is CASSQGPVSGGSIYNEQFF. The CDR3 DNA reads as TGTGCCAGCAGCCAAGGACCCGTTAGCGGGGGCTCGATCTACAATGAGCAGTTCTTC.

This chain links TRBV27 with TRBJ2-1; tentative D call: TRBD1 (5 bases). Germline CDR1 is MNHEY and CDR2 is SMNVEV (reference sequence). The CDR3 sequence is 13 residues long. Trimming stripped 2 bases from V and 5 bases from J, with 7 bases between. The CDR3 DNA reads TGTGCCAGCAGTTTAATAGGGGACAATGAGCAGTTCTTC. This encodes CASSLIGDNEQFF.

The rearrangement uses TRBV9 and TRBJ1-5; D is unclear. The CDR3 runs 16 residues. Trimming shortened V by 0 bases and J by 0 bases, and 10 bases separated the two germline ends. Germline V CDR1 and CDR2: SGDLS, YYNGEE. CDR3 region: CASSVGAGHSNQPQHF. The CDR3 coding sequence is TGTGCCAGCAGCGTAGGAGCAGGCCATAGCAATCAGCCCCAGCATTTT.

CDR3 DNA: TGTGCCAGCAGTCCCCACATAGCGGGTCTGGGAACGGATGGCTACACCTTC. Encoded protein: CASSPHIAGLGTDGYTF. This chain links TRBV27 with TRBJ1-2; D not certain. This CDR3 contains 17 residues. CDR1 and CDR2 from the germline V gene are MNHEY and SMNVEV (reference sequence). V was clipped by 5 bases and J by 6 bases, with 25 bases between them.

This clone was counted a few times. The chain couples TRBV5-1 to TRBJ1-6, with D possibly TRBD1 on 6 matching bases. CDR1 is SGHRS, CDR2 YFSETQ, per germline. The CDR3 loop spans 16 amino acids. Trimming took off 5 bases at V and 7 bases at J, with 19 bases between the two ends. CDR3 loop: CASREPFRGLNSPLHF. CDR3 coding DNA: TGCGCCAGCAGAGAACCTTTCAGGGGATTGAATTCACCCCTCCACTTT.

The gene calls are TRBV5-1 and TRBJ1-4, with no clear D. Germline V gene data show CDR1 as SGHRS and CDR2 as YFSETQ. V was cut by 0 bases and J by 8 bases, with 8 bases left in between. The CDR3 is 13 amino acids. The CDR3: CASSLDSREKLFF. DNA of the CDR3: TGCGCCAGCAGCTTGGACAGTAGGGAAAAACTGTTTTTT. Full variable domain (missing parts from reference TRBV5-1 and TRBJ1-4): KAGVTQTPRYLIKTRGQQVTLSCSPISGHRSVSWYQQTPGQGLQFLFEYFSETQRNKGNFPGRFSGRQFSNSRSEMNVSTLELGDSALYLCASSLDSREKLFFGSGTQLSVL.

This clone has a handful of counts. This chain joins TRBV18 and TRBJ1-2, with D hard to call. Trimming took off 3 bases at V and 5 bases at J, with 13 bases between the two ends. CDR3 length: 14 residues. Germline V gene data show CDR1 as KGHSH and CDR2 as LQKENI. CDR3 amino acids: CASSPSGKGYGYTF. In DNA, the CDR3 is TGTGCCAGCTCACCTAGCGGGAAAGGGTATGGCTACACCTTC.

The CDR3 spells CASSEGREAQPQHF. The CDR3 DNA is TGTGCCAGCAGTGAAGGAAGGGAGGCTCAGCCCCAGCATTTT. The chain combines TRBV2 with TRBJ1-5; D gene unclear. Germline CDR1 SNHLY, CDR2 FYNNEI. This CDR3 spans 14 amino acids. Between the trimmed V and J ends, which lost 1 base and 6 bases, there was a span of 10 bases.

This chain uses TRBV11-2 with TRBJ2-3, with D unclear. The CDR3 spans 10 residues. Germline CDR1 and CDR2: SGHAT and FQNNGV. With 2 bases removed from V and 8 bases from J, the gap between germline ends came to 2 bases. The CDR3 DNA reads TGTGCCAGCAGCTTACGTACGCAGTATTTT. Translated, it gives CASSLRTQYF.

V and J are TRBV6-6 and TRBJ1-6, with D maybe TRBD1 (6 bases). Germline V gene sequence: CDR1 MNHNY, CDR2 SVGAGI (reference sequence). The CDR3 runs 16 residues. Trimming left V 1 base short and J 1 base short, with 8 bases between. CDR3 sequence (DNA): TGTGCCAGCAGTTACTACAGGGTATCCTATAATTCACCCCTCCACTTT. Translated, it gives CASSYYRVSYNSPLHF.

The chain uses TRBV19 and TRBJ1-4; D is possibly TRBD1 (6 bases). The germline V gene has CDR1 LNHDA and CDR2 SQIVND (reference sequence). V was clipped by 3 bases and J by 7 bases, with 15 bases between them. This CDR3 region has 15 residues. CDR3 sequence: CASSMLGGIGEKLFF. CDR3 nucleotide sequence: TGTGCCAGTAGTATGTTGGGGGGCATCGGTGAAAAACTGTTTTTT.

This clone has just one count. This chain connects TRBV12-3 or TRBV12-4 to TRBJ1-2, with a possible D match to TRBD1 (6 bases). The CDR3 has 13 residues. V shed 6 bases and J shed 4 bases, with 12 bases lying between them. CDR3 residues: CASSQKGGYGYTF. CDR3 coding DNA: TGTGCCAGCAGCCAAAAAGGGGGCTATGGCTACACCTTC.

The J gene is TRBJ2-2, the V gene TRBV7-3; D not resolved. V dropped 3 bases and J dropped 5 bases, with 10 bases sitting between them. The length of the CDR3 is 14 residues. The germline gives CDR1 SGHTA, CDR2 FQGTGA. CDR3 sequence (DNA): TGTGCCAGCAGCTTTCTTCCTGGGACCGGGGAGCTGTTTTTT. Residues: CASSFLPGTGELFF.

CDR3 region: CASSMGPGGWTEAFF. The CDR3 DNA follows: TGTGCCAGTAGTATGGGACCCGGGGGCTGGACTGAAGCTTTCTTT. The chain has TRBV19 and TRBJ1-1; tentatively, D is TRBD1 (6 bases). Trimming removed 3 bases at V and 5 bases at J, with 16 bases between. This CDR3 spans 15 amino acids. Germline V CDR1 and CDR2: LNHDA, SQIVND (reference sequence).

Comments on this clone: This sample includes further DNA sequences coding for the same CDR3. CDR3 bases: TGTGCCACCAGCAGGGCCAGCTATGGCTACACCTTC. Translated, it gives CATSRASYGYTF. This chain joins TRBV15 and TRBJ1-2; D is uncertain. V shed 3 bases and J shed 4 bases, with 6 bases lying between them. Germline V lookup: CDR1 LNHNV, CDR2 YYDKDF (reference sequence). The CDR3 spans 12 residues. Full variable domain (missing parts from reference TRBV15 and TRBJ1-2): DAMVIQNPRYQVTQFGKPVTLSCSQTLNHNVMYWYQQKSSQAPKLLFHYYDKDFNNEADTPDNFQSRRPNTSFCFLDIRSPGLGDTAMYLCATSRASYGYTFGSGTRLTVV.

This chain joins TRBV14 and TRBJ1-1; D gene ambiguous. This CDR3 spans 18 amino acids. The V and J ends lost 0 bases and 3 bases respectively, with 20 bases between them. CDR1 is SGHDN, CDR2 FVKESK, per germline. CDR3: CASSQDSGRGFLYTEAFF. CDR3 bases: TGTGCCAGCAGCCAAGATTCAGGACGCGGGTTCTTATACACTGAAGCTTTCTTT.

This rearrangement joins TRBV20-1 to TRBJ2-7; 7 nucleotides match TRBD1. The V segment lost 5 bases and the J segment 3 bases; nucleotides outside the gene matches: 1. Germline CDR1 reads DFQATT; CDR2 reads SNEGSKA (reference sequence). The CDR3 is 11 residues long. DNA for the CDR3: TGCAGTGCTTGGGACAGCTACGAGCAGTACTTC. It encodes CSAWDSYEQYF.

The V and J genes are TRBV24-1 and TRBJ2-3; D might be TRBD1 (5 bases). Trimming left V 3 bases short and J 2 bases short, with 11 bases between. Germline values: CDR1 KGHDR, CDR2 SFDVKD. The CDR3 spans 15 residues. CDR3 loop: CATSDPDRNTDTQYF. Here the CDR3 DNA reads TGTGCCACCAGTGATCCTGACAGAAACACAGATACGCAGTATTTT.

The chain recombines TRBV3-1 (or the pseudogene TRBV3-2) with TRBJ1-3; the D is unclear. Germline CDR1 and CDR2: LGHDT and YNNKEL (reference sequence). Trimming stripped 1 base from V and 2 bases from J, with 12 bases between. This CDR3 has 16 amino acids. The CDR3 reads CASSQVGFATGNTIYF. The CDR3 nucleotides read TGTGCCAGCAGCCAAGTGGGGTTTGCTACTGGAAACACCATATATTTT.

This clone was recorded once. The chain uses TRBV27 and TRBJ2-5, with 10 bases fitting TRBD2. The trim removed 3 bases at V and 6 bases at J, leaving 7 bases unmatched. This CDR3 is 15 amino acids long. Germline CDR1 reads MNHEY; CDR2 reads SMNVEV (reference sequence). The DNA for the CDR3 is TGTGCCAGCAGTTTGAGCGGGGGGGCCGGGAAGACCCAGTACTTC. This codes for CASSLSGGAGKTQYF.

The genes are TRBV5-5 and TRBJ1-4, with D hard to call. Trimming removed 1 base at V and 6 bases at J, with 13 bases between. The CDR3 is made up of 15 amino acids. Germline V CDR1 and CDR2: SGHKS, YYEKEE (reference sequence). The CDR3 DNA sequence: TGTGCCAGCAGCTTGATGGGAAACCGGGATGAAAAACTGTTTTTT. Protein product: CASSLMGNRDEKLFF.

The CDR3 coding sequence is TGTGCCAGCAGCTCGCCCCTAGCGGGACCCGGCACAGATACGCAGTATTTT. As protein: CASSSPLAGPGTDTQYF. The V and J genes are TRBV7-9 and TRBJ2-3, with TRBD2 matching over 9 bases. Losses at the gene ends were 4 bases for V and 1 base for J; bases not matched to a gene: 9. The CDR3 runs 17 residues. CDR1 is SEHNR and CDR2 is FQNEAQ in the germline V gene (reference sequence).

V usage is TRBV27 and J usage is TRBJ2-1; maybe TRBD2 (5 bases). Trimming left V 1 base short and J 3 bases short, with 7 bases between. Germline CDR1 is MNHEY and CDR2 is SMNVEV (reference sequence). The CDR3 extends over 14 amino acids. The CDR3 sequence is CASSLYAGYNEQFF. In DNA form, the CDR3 reads TGTGCCAGCAGTTTATATGCGGGCTACAATGAGCAGTTCTTC.

The V and J genes are TRBV6-5 and TRBJ1-1, with a tentative D call TRBD1 (5 bases). Germline CDR1 reads MNHEY; CDR2 reads SVGAGI. The CDR3 consists of 14 residues. V was clipped by 6 bases and J by 1 base, with 12 bases between them. CDR3 amino acids: CASRPPGRNTEAFF. DNA of the CDR3: TGTGCCAGCAGGCCGCCGGGACGGAACACTGAAGCTTTCTTT.

This chain connects TRBV28 to TRBJ1-2; D is unresolved. The CDR3 has 12 amino acids. The V gene lost 3 bases and the J gene lost 2 bases, with 4 bases spanning the gap. Germline CDR1 and CDR2: MDHEN and SYDVKM. CDR3 region: CASSLGNYGYTF. The CDR3 coding sequence is TGTGCCAGCAGTTTGGGAAACTATGGCTACACCTTC.